This T cell receptor beta chain was obtained from a study of T-cell reconstitution after alpha-beta-depleted transplantation in children. Study-wide results and caveats: Surviving recipient T cells and intrathymic progenitors accounted for some patients' high TCRbeta diversity at day 60. By about two months after transplant, alpha-beta T cells reportedly arose from several hundred graft clones that had expanded. One year post-transplant, T-cell counts and diversity were largely derived from T cells produced anew.

Molecular barcoding with unique molecular identifiers was used for the TCRbeta library. MiXCR, run by TCRdb on the PCR reads, gives a single entry per CDR3 protein. The data show about 420,000 distinct CDR3 sequences, 15% to 20% seen once. Of note for this clonotype: Its antigen remains unknown.

This CDR3 has 15 amino acids. V lost 4 bases and J lost 1, with 11 bases in between. The chain couples TRBV12-3 or TRBV12-4 to TRBJ1-5, with a weak D call TRBD1 (6 bases). The receptor's source is a boy in the first two years of life who had a stem cell transplant for Wiskott-Aldrich syndrome, so the T cells may come from the graft donor. The sequencing here drew on PBMCs, mostly from graft donor cells, taken 360 days after TCRalphabeta/CD19-depleted stem cell transplant. CDR3 in DNA: TGTGCCAGCAGTTACGGACAGTTAAGCAATCAGCCCCAGCATTTT. It specifies CASSYGQLSNQPQHF.